This entry describes one T cell receptor beta chain. The antigen remains unidentified. From germline, CDR1 is KGHDR and CDR2 SFDVKD. Trimming took 1 base from V and 4 from J, leaving 11 bases between them. The CDR3 covers 15 residues. The data are from a study of T cell responses to AZD1222 COVID-19 vaccine. This table comes from immunoSEQ multiplex PCR, and its TCRdb copy is limited to in-frame clones, with some not included. The repertoire holds 140,000 or so clones, with approximately 93% as singletons. The study, taken as a whole, reports: The reported proportion of spike-specific TCRs targeting unmutated variant regions was nearly half.

The source material was peripheral blood, sampled after recovery from COVID-19. The V call is TRBV24-1, the J call TRBJ2-3, with D maybe TRBD2 (5 bases). The TCR sequence derives from an adult who had recovered from COVID-19. CDR3 in amino acids: CATSDFVGAADTQYF. The DNA of the CDR3 is TGTGCCACCAGTGATTTCGTGGGAGCTGCAGATACGCAGTATTTT.